What follows describes a single T cell receptor (beta chain). Its cognate antigen is unknown. The assay was immunoSEQ multiplex PCR, and TCRdb's table has in-frame clones only and misses some. The sample shows 600,000 or so clones, more than 95% of them seen only once. This entry belongs to a study of shared clonotypes between healthy human individuals. Overall study: A donor's plate count was three for CD4 naive and three for CD4 memory; CD8 naive had two and CD8 memory one. Study results and limitations: Depth of sequencing was expected to influence donor clonotype sharing. Naive subsets typically showed greater estimated richness than memory subsets. A few donors showed sharing of approximately 4.7% of naive CD4 clonotypes.

Positive CCR7 selection of CD45RO-negative cells yielded the naive CD8 cells, and terminally differentiated effector memory CD45RA+ cells were excluded. V lost 4 bases, J lost 1 base, and 7 bases stayed unmatched. Germline-derived CDR1 and CDR2 are MGHRA and YSYEKL. The CDR3 has 16 residues. The receptor was derived from a man under 40 in good health. The chain carries TRBV4-1 and TRBJ1-1; 9 bases fit TRBD1. Material: naive CD8+ T cells sorted from blood. The CDR3 sequence is CASSRPQGATNTEAFF. The CDR3 coding sequence is TGCGCCAGCAGCCGGCCACAGGGGGCGACGAACACTGAAGCTTTCTTT.